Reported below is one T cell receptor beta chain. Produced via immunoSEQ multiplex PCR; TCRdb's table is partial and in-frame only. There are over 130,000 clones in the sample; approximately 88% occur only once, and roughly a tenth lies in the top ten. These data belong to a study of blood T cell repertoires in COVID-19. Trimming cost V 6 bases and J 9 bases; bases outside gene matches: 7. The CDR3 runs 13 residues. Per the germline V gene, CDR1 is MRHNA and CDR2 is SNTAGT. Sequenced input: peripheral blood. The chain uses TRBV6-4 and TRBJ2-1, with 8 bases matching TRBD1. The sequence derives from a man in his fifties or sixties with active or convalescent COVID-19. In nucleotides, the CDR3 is TGTGCCAGCAGCAACCAGGGGGCGGGTGAGCAGTTCTTC. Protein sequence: CASSNQGAGEQFF.